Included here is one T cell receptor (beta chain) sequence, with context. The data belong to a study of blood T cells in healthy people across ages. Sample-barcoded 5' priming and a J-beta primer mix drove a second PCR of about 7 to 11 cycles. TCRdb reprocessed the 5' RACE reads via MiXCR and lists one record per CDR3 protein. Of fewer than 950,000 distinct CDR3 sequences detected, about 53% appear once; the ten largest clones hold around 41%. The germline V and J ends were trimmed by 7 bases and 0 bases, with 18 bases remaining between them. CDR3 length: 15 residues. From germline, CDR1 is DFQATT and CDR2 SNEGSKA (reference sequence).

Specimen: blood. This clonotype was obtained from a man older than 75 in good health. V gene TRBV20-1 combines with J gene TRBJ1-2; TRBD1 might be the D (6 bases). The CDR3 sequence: CSDAPLDRPNYGYTF. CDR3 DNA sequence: TGCAGTGACGCGCCCCTGGACAGACCTAACTATGGCTACACCTTC.